Presented here are 8 T cell receptor beta chains from one specimen sequenced in a study of shared clonotypes between healthy human individuals. Selected positively for CCR7 and CD45RO-negative, naive CD8 cells excluded terminally differentiated effector memory CD45RA+ cells. Clones were sequenced by immunoSEQ multiplex PCR, and TCRdb holds only the in-frame ones, with some missing. The sample holds about 2.1 million clones, just under 95% seen once. The sequenced material came from naive CD8+ T cells from PBMCs. The receptors were gathered from a man aged 18 to 30 in good health. Some clones in this sample may be carry-over from other donors' samples.

The chain couples TRBV18 to TRBJ2-5, with 7 bases that match TRBD1. With V trimmed by 2 bases and J by 0 bases, 6 bases remained unmatched. Germline assignment: CDR1 KGHSH and CDR2 LQKENI. The CDR3 consists of 16 residues. CDR3 residues: CASSPNRGAYQETQYF. In DNA, the CDR3 is TGTGCCAGCTCACCAAACAGGGGCGCCTACCAAGAGACCCAGTACTTC.

This rearrangement joins TRBV28 to TRBJ1-1; 8 bases map to TRBD1. The CDR3 is made up of 16 amino acids. The V and J ends lost 3 bases and 4 bases, in that order; junction bases with no gene match: 10. Germline assignment: CDR1 MDHEN and CDR2 SYDVKM. The CDR3 protein is CASSLGPGGGGTEAFF. The CDR3 bases are TGTGCCAGCAGTTTGGGGCCAGGGGGCGGTGGCACTGAAGCTTTCTTT.

The rearrangement uses TRBV7-8 and TRBJ2-7; 11 bases are a match to TRBD1. The V and J ends lost 5 bases and 11 bases, in that order; junction bases with no gene match: 8. The CDR3 has 13 amino acids. Germline V gene sequence: CDR1 SGHVS, CDR2 FQNEAQ. CDR3 region: CASSLGQGAFEYF. CDR3 in DNA: TGTGCCAGCAGCCTAGGACAGGGGGCGTTTGAGTACTTC. The entire variable domain, with the rest obtained from reference TRBV7-8 and TRBJ2-7, is as follows: GAGVSQSPRYKVAKRGQDVALRCDPISGHVSLFWYQQALGQGPEFLTYFQNEAQLDKSGLPSDRFFAERPEGSVSTLKIQRTQQEDSAVYLCASSLGQGAFEYFGPGTRLTVT.

The chain recombines TRBV28 with TRBJ2-1; 10 nucleotides agree with TRBD2. In germline, CDR1 is MDHEN, CDR2 SYDVKM. The CDR3 extends over 17 amino acids. V was pared by 8 bases and J by 8 bases, with 18 bases of the junction left unmatched. CDR3 region: CASRALEYSGTSDEQFF. CDR3 nucleotide sequence: TGTGCCAGCCGCGCCCTTGAATATAGCGGGACTAGCGATGAGCAGTTCTTC.

The rearrangement uses TRBV14 and TRBJ1-2; the D gene is possibly TRBD1 (5 bases). The germline V gene has CDR1 SGHDN and CDR2 FVKESK. The CDR3 sequence is 16 residues long. Trimming stripped 4 bases from V and 0 bases from J, with 15 bases between. CDR3 in DNA: TGTGCCAGCAGCCCCCGGGGCCGATACACTAACTATGGCTACACCTTC. It translates to CASSPRGRYTNYGYTF.

This rearrangement joins TRBV5-1 to TRBJ2-1; 10 bases match TRBD2. V shed 1 base, J shed 7 bases, and the junction held 2 bases outside the gene matches. From germline, CDR1 is SGHRS and CDR2 YFSETQ. The CDR3 consists of 14 residues. CDR3: CASSLTSGKNEQFF. The CDR3 nucleotides read TGCGCCAGCAGCTTGACTAGCGGGAAGAATGAGCAGTTCTTC.

J is TRBJ1-1 and V is TRBV27; D not certain. V was trimmed by 5 bases and J by 5 bases, leaving 18 bases between them. The CDR3 contains 15 residues. Germline V lookup: CDR1 MNHEY, CDR2 SMNVEV (reference sequence). The CDR3 DNA follows: TGTGCCAGCAGTCCCAGGACGTCTCTAGGGACTGAAGCTTTCTTT. As protein: CASSPRTSLGTEAFF.

Concerning this clone itself: Distinct nucleotide sequences in the sample also encode this CDR3. The genes are TRBV30 and TRBJ1-4; no firm D call. Germline-derived CDR1 and CDR2 are GTSNPN and SVGIG (reference sequence). Trimming took off 0 bases at V and 8 bases at J, with 7 bases between the two ends. CDR3 length equals 12 residues. The CDR3 is CAWSVRGEKLFF. As DNA, the CDR3 is TGTGCCTGGAGTGTACGCGGCGAAAAACTGTTTTTT.